The 30 T cell receptor beta chains below come from one sample, sequenced in a study of blood T cell repertoires in COVID-19. Using immunoSEQ multiplex PCR, the repertoire was profiled, and TCRdb retains in-frame clones only, with some absent. In the table there are 150,000 or so clones, 75% to 85% of which are singletons. Sequences were obtained from peripheral blood. The receptors shown here come from a woman aged 55-69 years with COVID-19, enrolled during active disease.

The chain recombines TRBV28 with TRBJ1-2, with 9 bases identical to TRBD1. The CDR3 loop spans 14 amino acids. Trimming took 6 bases from V and 8 from J; bases not matched to a gene: 10. Germline CDR1 is MDHEN and CDR2 is SYDVKM. CDR3 loop: CASRPLGDRVGYTF. The CDR3 DNA is TGTGCCAGCAGGCCCTTGGGGGACAGGGTGGGCTACACCTTC.

The V and J genes are TRBV5-1 and TRBJ2-1; 9 nucleotides line up with TRBD2. The CDR3 is made up of 15 amino acids. After removal of 3 bases from V and 6 bases from J, the junction contained 7 bases not matched to a gene. From germline, CDR1 is SGHRS and CDR2 YFSETQ. The DNA of the CDR3 is TGCGCCAGCAGCTGGGCGGGGGGGGTTCTCAATGAGCAGTTCTTC. Residues: CASSWAGGVLNEQFF.

The chain uses TRBV7-2 and TRBJ2-1; the D gene is possibly TRBD1 (5 bases). This CDR3 comprises 14 residues. From germline, CDR1 is SGHTA and CDR2 FQGNSA. V dropped 5 bases and J dropped 6 bases, with 14 bases sitting between them. The CDR3 DNA sequence: TGTGCCAGCAGCGGTAATTGGGGCGGCAATGAGCAGTTCTTC. Protein: CASSGNWGGNEQFF.

This clone was detected only a few times. At the DNA level, this CDR3 is encoded by other sequences in the same sample as well. The CDR3 DNA sequence: TGTGCCATCAGTGAGTCTAGACTAGACACCGGGGAGCTGTTTTTT. This encodes CAISESRLDTGELFF. This sequence joins TRBV10-3 and TRBJ2-2, with D possibly being TRBD2 (6 bases). This CDR3 has 15 residues. CDR1 is ENHRY, CDR2 SYGVKD, per germline. V was clipped by 0 bases and J by 3 bases, with 8 bases between them.

V and J are TRBV9 and TRBJ1-4, with 12 bases that match TRBD1. The V gene's germline CDR1 is SGDLS and CDR2 YYNGEE. This CDR3 has 15 residues. V gave up 3 bases and J gave up 8 bases; unmatched junction bases: 5. CDR3 region: CASSEGQGAGEKLFF. The CDR3 DNA sequence: TGTGCCAGCAGCGAGGGACAGGGGGCTGGGGAAAAACTGTTTTTT.

The chain employs TRBV2 and TRBJ2-5; the match to TRBD2 covers 14 bases. CDR3 length equals 15 residues. Germline V lookup: CDR1 SNHLY, CDR2 FYNNEI. Germline trimming cut 3 bases from V and 4 bases from J; bases unmatched to any gene: 1. CDR3 region: CASSEGLAGAETQYF. CDR3 bases: TGTGCCAGCAGTGAGGGACTAGCGGGAGCAGAGACCCAGTACTTC.

The rearrangement uses TRBV12-3 or TRBV12-4 and TRBJ2-2; D perhaps matches TRBD1 (5 bases). V was pared by 3 bases and J by 5 bases, with 7 bases between. The CDR3 spans 13 residues. The DNA for the CDR3 is TGTGCCAGCAGTTTGGGGCTAACCGGGGAGCTGTTTTTT. Translated, it gives CASSLGLTGELFF.

The rearrangement joins TRBV7-9 to TRBJ2-7, with 9 bases that match TRBD1. The germline gives CDR1 SEHNR, CDR2 FQNEAQ (reference sequence). V trimming: 5 bases; J trimming: 1 base; junction bases outside the gene matches: 3. The CDR3 runs to 14 residues. CDR3 in DNA: TGTGCCAGCAGCACCGGGACAGGGTCCTACGAGCAGTACTTC. Encoded protein: CASSTGTGSYEQYF.

The J gene is TRBJ2-1, the V gene TRBV15; 11 positions match TRBD1. CDR1 LNHNV and CDR2 YYDKDF come from the germline V gene (reference sequence). Germline trimming cut 5 bases from V and 5 bases from J; bases unmatched to any gene: 5. The CDR3 consists of 15 residues. Here the CDR3 DNA reads TGTGCCACCAGCCTTGAGGGACAGGGGGACAATGAGCAGTTCTTC. Protein product: CATSLEGQGDNEQFF.

The V call is TRBV18, the J call TRBJ1-2, with 7 bases identical to TRBD1. The length of the CDR3 is 14 residues. Germline V gene lookup returns CDR1 KGHSH and CDR2 LQKENI. V lost 6 bases to trimming and J lost 1 base; unmatched junction nucleotides: 5. CDR3 sequence reads: CASSPTGYNYGYTF. Here the CDR3 DNA reads TGTGCCAGCTCTCCGACAGGGTATAACTATGGCTACACCTTC.

This clone came up once. The genes are TRBV21-1 and TRBJ2-3; TRBD2, the table's D call, was not compared with the DNA. TRBV21-1 is recorded as a pseudogene. This CDR3 has 18 amino acids. The CDR3 DNA sequence: TGTGCCAGCAGCGCCTTCCCCCAGTGGGGGGGGTGCACAGATACGCAGTATTTT. Residues: CASSAFPQWGGCTDTQYF.

The chain employs TRBV5-1 and TRBJ2-7; perhaps TRBD2 as D (5 bases). Deletions cut 3 bases from V and 7 bases from J, with 11 bases between. In germline, CDR1 is SGHRS, CDR2 YFSETQ. The CDR3 length is 12 residues. CDR3 protein: CASSWGSGEQYF. CDR3 nucleotide sequence: TGCGCCAGCAGCTGGGGTTCGGGGGAGCAGTACTTC.

The rearrangement uses TRBV2 and TRBJ2-3, with a tentative D call TRBD1 (6 bases). Germline V gene lookup returns CDR1 SNHLY and CDR2 FYNNEI. The CDR3 has 15 amino acids. The V end was cut by 6 bases, the J end by 4 bases, with 17 bases between. Written as DNA, the CDR3 is TGTGCCAGCAGGCGCAGGGGAGCGACTTCAGATACGCAGTATTTT. Its protein product is CASRRRGATSDTQYF.

The genes are TRBV24-1 and TRBJ1-2; 7 bases agree with TRBD1. The CDR3 runs to 12 residues. Germline trimming cut 3 bases from V and 8 bases from J; bases unmatched to any gene: 2. Germline lookup yields CDR1 KGHDR and CDR2 SFDVKD. Here the CDR3 DNA reads TGTGCCACCAGTGATGGGACAGCCGGCTACACCTTC. It is translated as CATSDGTAGYTF.

V usage is TRBV5-1 and J usage is TRBJ1-2; TRBD1 aligns across 8 bases. The germline gives CDR1 SGHRS, CDR2 YFSETQ. This CDR3 comprises 14 residues. The J segment lost 7 bases and the V segment lost 6 bases, leaving 11 bases of the junction unmatched. CDR3 loop: CASTPQGGSAGYTF. CDR3 DNA: TGCGCCAGCACCCCACAGGGGGGGAGCGCTGGCTACACCTTC.

The chain couples TRBV4-3 to TRBJ1-6, with D possibly matching TRBD1 (5 bases). Germline assignment: CDR1 LGHNA and CDR2 YSLEER. There are 18 residues in the CDR3. The V end was cut by 0 bases, the J end by 9 bases, with 21 bases between. The CDR3 nucleotides read TGCGCCAGCAGCCAAGATCTGAACAGGCCCATACGAAGTTCACCCCTCCACTTT. This translates into CASSQDLNRPIRSSPLHF.

The chain is built from TRBV7-9 and TRBJ1-2, with D perhaps matching TRBD1 (5 bases). V was trimmed by 1 base and J by 8 bases, leaving 14 bases between them. CDR1 is SEHNR, CDR2 FQNEAQ, per germline (reference sequence). The CDR3 covers 14 residues. This CDR3 reads CASSLVGREDGYTF. CDR3 nucleotide sequence: TGTGCCAGCAGCTTAGTGGGCAGGGAGGACGGCTACACCTTC.

This clone was seen just once. The rearrangement links TRBV2 to TRBJ1-5; 8 bases agree with TRBD1. With V trimmed by 8 bases and J by 1 base, 7 bases remained unmatched. From germline, CDR1 is SNHLY and CDR2 FYNNEI. CDR3 length: 15 amino acids. CDR3 protein: CASSTGGGSNQPQHF. The DNA for the CDR3 is TGTGCCAGCTCCACAGGGGGGGGAAGCAATCAGCCCCAGCATTTT.

The rearrangement links TRBV18 to TRBJ1-1; tentatively, D is TRBD1 (5 bases). The CDR3 totals 15 residues. CDR1 and CDR2 from the germline V gene are KGHSH and LQKENI. V lost 3 bases, J lost 4 bases, and 15 bases lay in between. The CDR3 bases are TGTGCCAGCTCACCGGGGACTCCTGAGAGCACTGAAGCTTTCTTT. This encodes CASSPGTPESTEAFF.

The J gene is TRBJ2-1, the V gene TRBV27, with 10 bases matching TRBD2. The length of the CDR3 is 16 residues. The germline V gene has CDR1 MNHEY and CDR2 SMNVEV (reference sequence). Trimming at V came to 4 bases and at J to 2 bases, leaving 5 bases not matched to a gene. The CDR3 loop reads CASSSSGGAPYNEQFF. The CDR3 DNA reads TGTGCCAGCAGTTCAAGCGGGGGGGCTCCCTACAATGAGCAGTTCTTC.

In this sample, this clone turned up a few times. The chain carries TRBV3-1 (or the pseudogene TRBV3-2) and TRBJ2-2; possibly TRBD2 for D (5 bases). The CDR3 totals 15 residues. The V end lost 4 bases, the J end lost 9 bases, and 18 bases lay between the germline ends. Germline CDR1 is LGHDT and CDR2 is YNNKEL (reference sequence). CDR3 DNA: TGTGCCAGCAGCCCGACTACCCCCCGCCTCAGGGAGCTGTTTTTT. Translating it yields CASSPTTPRLRELFF.

The CDR3 DNA reads as TGTGCCAGCAGTCGACGGGACAGGCGAAGGGGGTACACCGGGGAGCTGTTTTTT. Protein: CASSRRDRRRGYTGELFF. The chain carries TRBV28 and TRBJ2-2; 8 bases map to TRBD1. Germline V CDR1 and CDR2: MDHEN, SYDVKM. The CDR3 contains 18 residues. J gave up 3 bases and V 5 bases, and 14 bases lay outside the gene matches.

This sequence joins TRBV3-1 (or the pseudogene TRBV3-2) and TRBJ2-2, with D tentatively TRBD2 (5 bases). This CDR3 has 18 residues. The germline V and J ends were trimmed by 0 bases and 1 base, with 15 bases remaining between them. Germline CDR1 and CDR2: LGHDT and YNNKEL (reference sequence). CDR3 nucleotides: TGTGCCAGCAGCCAAGAAATTCAGAGGGTATTGAACACCGGGGAGCTGTTTTTT. This translates into CASSQEIQRVLNTGELFF.

The chain recombines TRBV12-3 or TRBV12-4 with TRBJ2-7; maybe TRBD2 (6 bases). V was cut by 0 bases and J by 13 bases, with 10 bases left in between. The CDR3 totals 11 residues. CDR3 loop: CASSLAGLLYF. The CDR3, as DNA: TGTGCCAGCAGTTTAGCGGGACTGTTATACTTC.

V gene TRBV29-1 combines with J gene TRBJ2-7, with a tentative D call TRBD1 (7 bases). V shed 7 bases and J shed 3 bases, with 10 bases lying between them. The CDR3 totals 11 residues. Germline CDR1 and CDR2: SQVTM and ANQGSEA. Here the CDR3 reads CSGGTDYEQYF. CDR3 nucleotides: TGCAGCGGCGGGACAGACTACGAGCAGTACTTC.

The chain links TRBV15 to TRBJ1-3; D is ambiguous. V shed 3 bases and J shed 3 bases, with 12 bases lying between them. Germline loops: CDR1 LNHNV, CDR2 YYDKDF (reference sequence). CDR3 length: 15 residues. CDR3 nucleotides: TGTGCCACCAGCAGGGGGTACGGGAATGGAAACACCATATATTTT. This encodes CATSRGYGNGNTIYF.

The V gene is TRBV4-2, the J gene TRBJ2-1; 14 bases align to TRBD2. V was clipped by 5 bases and J by 5 bases; unmatched bases: 5. The CDR3 runs to 16 residues. From germline, CDR1 is LGHNA and CDR2 YNFKEQ. This CDR3 is CASSKGLAGADNEQFF. DNA for the CDR3: TGTGCCAGCAGCAAGGGACTAGCGGGGGCTGACAATGAGCAGTTCTTC.

The rearrangement joins TRBV5-1 to TRBJ1-1; D may be TRBD1 (5 bases). The CDR3 consists of 13 residues. Germline V gene sequence: CDR1 SGHRS, CDR2 YFSETQ. The V end was cut by 3 bases, the J end by 4 bases, with 10 bases between. CDR3 nucleotides: TGCGCCAGCAGCTCCCAGACAGTCACTGAAGCTTTCTTT. Its protein product is CASSSQTVTEAFF.

V is TRBV6-6 and J is TRBJ2-1; 8 bases fit TRBD2. Germline V gene data show CDR1 as MNHNY and CDR2 as SVGAGI (reference sequence). The CDR3 loop spans 15 amino acids. V shed 0 bases and J 7 bases; nucleotides not matched to a gene: 5. CDR3 residues: CASSYSGTSGNEQFF. For the CDR3, the DNA is TGTGCCAGCAGTTACTCCGGGACTAGTGGGAATGAGCAGTTCTTC.

The chain recombines TRBV5-4 with TRBJ2-1, with 13 bases that match TRBD2. This CDR3 has 17 residues. CDR1 is SGHNT, CDR2 YYREEE, per germline (reference sequence). Trimming cost V 3 bases and J 0 bases; bases outside gene matches: 3. CDR3 in DNA: TGTGCCAGCAGCTCCCGGACTAGCGGGAGCTCCTACAATGAGCAGTTCTTC. It translates to CASSSRTSGSSYNEQFF.